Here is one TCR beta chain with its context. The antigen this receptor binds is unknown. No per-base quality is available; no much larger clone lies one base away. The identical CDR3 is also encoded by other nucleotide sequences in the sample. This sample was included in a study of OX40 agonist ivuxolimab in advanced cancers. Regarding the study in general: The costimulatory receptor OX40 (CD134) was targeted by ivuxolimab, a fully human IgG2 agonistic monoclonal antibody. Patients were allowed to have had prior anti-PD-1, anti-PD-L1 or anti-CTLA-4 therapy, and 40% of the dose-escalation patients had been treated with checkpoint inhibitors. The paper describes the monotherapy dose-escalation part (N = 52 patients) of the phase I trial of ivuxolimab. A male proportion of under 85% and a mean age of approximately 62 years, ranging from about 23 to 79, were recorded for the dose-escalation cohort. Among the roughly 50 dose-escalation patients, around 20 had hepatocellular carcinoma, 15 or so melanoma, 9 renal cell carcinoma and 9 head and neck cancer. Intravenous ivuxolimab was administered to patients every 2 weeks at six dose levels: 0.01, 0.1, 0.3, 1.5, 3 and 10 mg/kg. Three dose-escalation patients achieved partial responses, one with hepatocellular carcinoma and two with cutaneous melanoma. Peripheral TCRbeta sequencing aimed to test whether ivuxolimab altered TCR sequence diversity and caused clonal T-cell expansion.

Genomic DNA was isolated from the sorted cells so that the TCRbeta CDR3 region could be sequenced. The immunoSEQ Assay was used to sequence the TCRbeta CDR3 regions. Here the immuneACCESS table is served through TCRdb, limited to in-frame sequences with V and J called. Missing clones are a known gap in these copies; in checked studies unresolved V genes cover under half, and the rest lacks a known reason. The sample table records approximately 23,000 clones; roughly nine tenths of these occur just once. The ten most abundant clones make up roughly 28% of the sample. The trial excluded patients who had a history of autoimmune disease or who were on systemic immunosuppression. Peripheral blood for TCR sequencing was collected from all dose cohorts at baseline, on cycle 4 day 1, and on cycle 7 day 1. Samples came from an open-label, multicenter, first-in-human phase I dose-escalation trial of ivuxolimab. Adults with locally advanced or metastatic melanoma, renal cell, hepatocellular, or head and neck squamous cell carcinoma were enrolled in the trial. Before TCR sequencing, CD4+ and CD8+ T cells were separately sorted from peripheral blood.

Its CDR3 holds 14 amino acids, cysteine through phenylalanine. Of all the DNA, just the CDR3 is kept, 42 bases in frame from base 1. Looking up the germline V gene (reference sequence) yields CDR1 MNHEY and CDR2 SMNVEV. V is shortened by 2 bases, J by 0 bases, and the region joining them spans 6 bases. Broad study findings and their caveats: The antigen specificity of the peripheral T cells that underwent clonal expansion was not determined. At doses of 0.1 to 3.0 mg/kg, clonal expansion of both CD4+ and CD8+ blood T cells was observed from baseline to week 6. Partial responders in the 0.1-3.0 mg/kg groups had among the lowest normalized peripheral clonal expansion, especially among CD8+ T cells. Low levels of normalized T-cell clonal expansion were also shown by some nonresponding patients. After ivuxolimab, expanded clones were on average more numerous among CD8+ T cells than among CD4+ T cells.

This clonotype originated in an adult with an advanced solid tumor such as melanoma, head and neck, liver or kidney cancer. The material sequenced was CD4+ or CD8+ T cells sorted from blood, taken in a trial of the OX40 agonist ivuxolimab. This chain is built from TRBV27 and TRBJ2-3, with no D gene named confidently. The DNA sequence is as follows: TGTGCCAGCAGTTTACTTCCGAGCACAGATACGCAGTATTTT. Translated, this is CASSLLPSTDTQYF.